These T cell receptor beta chains were read from a single sample in a study of T cells after yellow fever vaccination. TCRdb re-called the 5' RACE reads with MiXCR, one entry per CDR3 protein. The sample carries 110,000 or so distinct CDR3 sequences, approximately 7.1% recorded once. The sequences come from CD4+ T cells sorted from PBMCs, collected 45 days after the first yellow fever vaccination. The origin of the receptors is a man in his late teens or twenties who received the YFV17D yellow fever vaccine. CDR3s include the opening cysteine and the closing phenylalanine or tryptophan. The D gene is left open where the match is weak. The size field is filled for only some rows; it gives once, few, many or a size class.

>NA|TRBJ1-5|NA|TRBV2
TGTGCCAGCAGTGACAGGGATAGCAATCAGCCCCAGCATTTT
CASSDRDSNQPQHF
>TRBD1|TRBJ2-2|many|TRBV5-1
TGCGCCAGCAGCCCTAACCCGGACAGGGGGCTAGGCGGCACCGGGGAGCTGTTTTTT
CASSPNPDRGLGGTGELFF
>TRBD1|TRBJ2-2|NA|TRBV18
TGTGCCAGCTCACCTGTCGGGACAGGGTACACCGGGGAGCTGTTTTTT
CASSPVGTGYTGELFF
>TRBD2|TRBJ2-7|NA|TRBV27
TGTGCCAGCACCTCCGGGACTAGCCCCTACGAGCAGTACTTC
CASTSGTSPYEQYF
>TRBD2|TRBJ2-1|many|TRBV7-2
TGTGCCAGCAGCTCCCTTGGGACTAGCGGGGTAACCTACAATGAGCAGTTCTTC
CASSSLGTSGVTYNEQFF
>NA|TRBJ2-1|many|TRBV6-6
TGTGCCAGCAGGAGGGGGGCAGGGAATGAGCAGTTCTTC
CASRRGAGNEQFF
>NA|TRBJ1-6|many|TRBV6-5
TGTGCCAGCACCTTTTTGTGGGGAAATAATTCACCCCTCCACTTT
CASTFLWGNNSPLHF
>TRBD1|TRBJ1-2|many|TRBV20-1
TGCAGTGCTAGAGGGACAGGTAGAAATAACTATGGCTACACCTTC
CSARGTGRNNYGYTF
>TRBD2|TRBJ2-7|many|TRBV3-1
TGTGCCAGCAGCCGCCGAGCGGGGGGCTCCTACGAGCAGTACTTC
CASSRRAGGSYEQYF
>NA|TRBJ1-4|many|TRBV4-2
TGTGCCAGCAGCCGTGAGCACACAGGGCTCGCGGGGGTAACTAATGAAAAACTGTTTTTT
CASSREHTGLAGVTNEKLFF
>NA|TRBJ2-3|many|TRBV5-5
TGTGCCAGCAGCTTGGAGGTGGGACTCACAGATACGCAGTATTTT
CASSLEVGLTDTQYF
>NA|TRBJ1-5|many|TRBV10-3
TGTGCCATCAGCGCCGGGGCAGTAGGTCAGCCCCAGCATTTT
CAISAGAVGQPQHF
>NA|TRBJ2-3|many|TRBV25-1
TGTGCCAGCAGCGGGGGACAGTGGGATACGCAGTATTTT
CASSGGQWDTQYF
>TRBD2|TRBJ2-7|NA|TRBV14
TGTGCCAGCAGCACTCTAGCGGGGGGGAATCAGCAGTACTTC
CASSTLAGGNQQYF
>NA|TRBJ2-2|many|TRBV7-2
TGTGCCAGCAGGCCCTCGGGGACCACCGGGGAGCTGTTTTTT
CASRPSGTTGELFF
>TRBD2|TRBJ2-5|many|TRBV5-1
TGCGCCAGCAGCTTTGCTAGCGGGGGCCCTCAAGAGACCCAGTACTTC
CASSFASGGPQETQYF
>NA|TRBJ2-3|many|TRBV20-1
TGCAGCCCCTGGTCGCGGGGAGCAGATACGCAGTATTTT
CSPWSRGADTQYF
>TRBD2|TRBJ2-3|NA|TRBV12-3/TRBV12-4
TGTGCCAGCAGTCCCCGACTAGCGGGGGGGCAGAGCACAGATACGCAGTATTTT
CASSPRLAGGQSTDTQYF
>TRBD1|TRBJ2-3|many|TRBV5-1
TGCGCCAGCAGCTTGGAAGGGACAGGGGAGGCAGATACGCAGTATTTT
CASSLEGTGEADTQYF
>NA|TRBJ2-3|many|TRBV5-1
TGCGCCAGCAGCCATCCCTCTCGACAGAGCACAGATACGCAGTATTTT
CASSHPSRQSTDTQYF
>NA|TRBJ2-3|many|TRBV10-2
TGCGCCAGCAGTGAGTCGACGGGGGCGGGGGACCCGAATACGCAGTATTTT
CASSESTGAGDPNTQYF